What follows are 18 T cell receptor beta chains derived from one specimen sequenced in a study of identical twins. TCRdb processed the 5' RACE reads anew with MiXCR; each CDR3 protein has one entry. The profile shows 1.5 million or so distinct CDR3 sequences, roughly 35% of them singletons. Sequencing was done on a sample of cord blood. The receptors were gathered from a newborn girl in good health.

This chain uses TRBV20-1 with TRBJ2-7, with D unresolved. The end of the DNA fits TRBJ2-4 better, so the J call may be wrong. This CDR3 is built from 15 residues. The germline V gene has CDR1 DFQATT and CDR2 SNEGSKA (reference sequence). The CDR3 DNA reads as TGCAGTGCTGCTTTTCTTAAACTAGCCAAAAACATTCAGTACTTC. Its protein product is CSAAFLKLAKNIQYF.

V and J are TRBV10-3 and TRBJ2-1; D perhaps matches TRBD1 (6 bases). V was pared by 0 bases and J by 12 bases, with 9 bases between. Germline lookup yields CDR1 ENHRY and CDR2 SYGVKD. The CDR3 contains 12 residues. In DNA, the CDR3 is TGTGCCATCAGTGAGTCGAGAGGGGGGCAGTTCTTC. Its protein product is CAISESRGGQFF.

This clonotype was seen only a few times. V and J are TRBV2 and TRBJ1-2; possible D gene TRBD1, 6 bases. V lost 1 base and J lost 5, with 14 bases in between. Germline values: CDR1 SNHLY, CDR2 FYNNEI. The CDR3 has 15 residues. The CDR3 is CASSEGPRGGYGYTF. The CDR3 DNA reads TGTGCCAGCAGTGAAGGGCCCAGGGGTGGTTATGGCTACACCTTC.

The chain recombines TRBV7-9 with TRBJ2-1; no reliable D call. Trimming shortened V by 1 base and J by 4 bases, and 8 bases separated the two germline ends. The CDR3 spans 14 residues. The V gene's germline CDR1 is SEHNR and CDR2 FQNEAQ (reference sequence). The CDR3 coding sequence is TGTGCCAGCAGCTTAGGCTCAGATTACAATGAGCAGTTCTTC. This codes for CASSLGSDYNEQFF.

In the case of this clonotype: One junction end does not reproduce the germline sequence, and a read error may be involved. The V call is TRBV10-3, the J call TRBJ1-5; D remains ambiguous. The CDR3 length is 14 residues. Germline lookup yields CDR1 ENHRY and CDR2 SYGVKD. The CDR3 coding sequence is TGTGCCATCAGTGGGGGAGATAGCAATCAGCTCCAGCATTTT. Protein product: CAISGGDSNQLQHF.

This clonotype was counted at least ten times. The chain uses TRBV20-1 and TRBJ2-7; TRBD2 is a possible D gene (5 bases). The CDR3 extends over 15 amino acids. Germline-derived CDR1 and CDR2 are DFQATT and SNEGSKA (reference sequence). With 0 bases removed from V and 4 bases from J, the gap between germline ends came to 16 bases. The CDR3 protein is CSARDFSVSVYEQYF. The CDR3, as DNA: TGCAGTGCTAGAGATTTTAGCGTCTCGGTATACGAGCAGTACTTC.

This clonotype was observed a few times. The chain combines TRBV7-9 with TRBJ1-4; the D gene is possibly TRBD1 (6 bases). With 6 bases removed from V and 3 bases from J, the gap between germline ends came to 14 bases. This CDR3 region has 15 residues. CDR1 is SEHNR and CDR2 is FQNEAQ in the germline V gene (reference sequence). The CDR3 spells CASRSAGAANEKLFF. The CDR3 bases are TGTGCCAGCAGGTCCGCAGGGGCGGCTAATGAAAAACTGTTTTTT.

The rearrangement links TRBV27 to TRBJ2-5; 9 bases line up with TRBD1. The tail of the sequence fits TRBJ2-7 better, so the J call may be wrong. Germline-derived CDR1 and CDR2 are MNHEY and SMNVEV (reference sequence). The CDR3 runs 16 residues. Written as DNA, the CDR3 is TGTGCCAGCACTCCACTTCCGGGACAGGGTTCGAACGAGCAGTACTTC. It translates to CASTPLPGQGSNEQYF.

This clonotype is a singleton in its sample. This chain uses TRBV5-6 with TRBJ2-4; possible D gene TRBD2, 5 bases. Germline V gene lookup returns CDR1 SGHDT and CDR2 YYEEEE. V shed 1 base and J shed 6 bases, with 11 bases lying between them. CDR3 length: 14 residues. The CDR3 is CASSLYGDRNIQYF. Written as DNA, the CDR3 is TGTGCCAGCAGCTTGTACGGGGATCGAAACATTCAGTACTTC.

CDR3 DNA: TGTGCCAGCAGTGAACAGGGACTAGTGCAAGAGACCCAGTACTTC. It encodes CASSEQGLVQETQYF. This chain connects TRBV25-1 to TRBJ2-5, with 8 bases matching TRBD2. Trimming cost V 2 bases and J 2 bases; bases outside gene matches: 4. The germline CDR1 and CDR2 sequences are MGHDK and SYGVNS. This CDR3 has 15 amino acids.

J is TRBJ1-1 and V is TRBV6-2 or TRBV6-3, with unresolved D. CDR3 length equals 13 residues. V lost 2 bases and J 4 bases, leaving 8 bases between the germline ends. CDR1 and CDR2 from the germline V gene are MNHEY and SVGEGT. This CDR3 reads CASSYQSCTEAFF. CDR3 in DNA: TGTGCCAGCAGTTACCAAAGTTGCACTGAAGCTTTCTTT.

The rearrangement joins TRBV12-3 or TRBV12-4 to TRBJ1-6; D remains unclear. Trimming removed 4 bases from V and 7 bases from J, with 14 bases in between. This CDR3 region has 15 residues. CDR3 loop: CASSSEGQFNSPLHF. CDR3 coding DNA: TGTGCCAGCAGTTCCGAGGGCCAGTTCAATTCACCCCTCCACTTT.

The sample holds a few counts of this clonotype. The chain carries TRBV5-6 and TRBJ2-4; the D is unclear. TRBJ2-7 explains the end of the DNA better; the J call may be wrong. Germline assignment: CDR1 SGHDT and CDR2 YYEEEE. The CDR3 has 12 amino acids. The CDR3 loop reads CASSSPVNEQYF. The CDR3 DNA reads TGTGCCAGCAGTAGCCCTGTTAACGAGCAGTACTTC.

This sequence joins TRBV28 and TRBJ1-4, with D hard to call. V was trimmed by 5 bases and J by 7 bases, leaving 14 bases between them. This CDR3 has 14 residues. In germline, CDR1 is MDHEN, CDR2 SYDVKM. The CDR3 coding sequence is TGTGCCAGCAGTCTCCAGCCCTTTCGTGAAAAACTGTTTTTT. This gives the protein CASSLQPFREKLFF.

The gene calls are TRBV12-3 or TRBV12-4 and TRBJ2-1; D unresolved. The CDR3 covers 15 residues. V dropped 4 bases and J dropped 0 bases, with 10 bases sitting between them. The CDR3 is CASSSQQSSYNEQFF. CDR3 in DNA: TGTGCCAGCAGTTCCCAACAGAGCTCCTACAATGAGCAGTTCTTC.

The chain carries TRBV7-2 and TRBJ2-4; perhaps D is TRBD1 or TRBD2 (5 bases each). TRBJ2-7 matches the DNA end more closely, so the J call is doubtful. CDR1 and CDR2 from the germline V gene are SGHTA and FQGNSA. The CDR3 is 17 residues long. The DNA for the CDR3 is TGTGCCAGCAGCGAGAGGTGGCAGTACGGGACCTCCTACGAGCAGTACTTC. Amino acids: CASSERWQYGTSYEQYF.

This clonotype turned up a few times. The chain links TRBV7-6 to TRBJ1-2; D remains unclear. V lost 5 bases, J lost 2 bases, and 15 bases lay in between. The germline CDR1 and CDR2 sequences are SGHVS and FNYEAQ. This CDR3 region has 15 residues. The CDR3 loop reads CASSPFDGANYGYTF. CDR3 DNA: TGTGCCAGCAGCCCCTTCGACGGAGCCAACTATGGCTACACCTTC.

A word on this clonotype: A clone one base away is much larger, so this may be a read error. The chain employs TRBV2 and TRBJ2-7; D remains unclear. Trimming left V 5 bases short and J 7 bases short, with 6 bases between. This CDR3 has 10 amino acids. Germline-derived CDR1 and CDR2 are SNHLY and FYNNEI. The CDR3 nucleotides read TGTGCCAGCAGTTTCAAAGAGCAGTACTTC. As protein: CASSFKEQYF.